This T cell receptor (beta chain) is drawn from a study of shared clonotypes between healthy human individuals. On the study more broadly: The plates for each donor numbered three CD4 naive, three CD4 memory, two CD8 naive and one CD8 memory.

Sequenced by immunoSEQ multiplex PCR; TCRdb stores in-frame clones only, minus some. The data hold over a million clones, with approximately 72% observed a single time. The table lists this clone with a few counts. Germline lookup yields CDR1 SGHVS and CDR2 FQNEAQ. The CDR3 has 16 amino acids. V lost 1 base and J 4 bases, leaving 14 bases between the germline ends. This chain uses TRBV7-8 with TRBJ1-3; no firm D call. The source is a man in his late teens or twenties in good health. Sequenced material: memory CD4+ T cells sorted from blood. Stated subset: CD45RA-negative fraction. This CDR3 is CASSLGAASAGNTIYF. CDR3 coding DNA: TGTGCCAGCAGCTTAGGGGCAGCCAGTGCGGGAAACACCATATATTTT.